This T cell receptor (beta chain) derives from a study of molecular identifiers for immune sequencing clone quantification. General study results and limits: Effector cells had over 97% of their molecules in clones above 20 RNA copies, while naive cells had under 1%. Highly expanded clone sizes could be underestimated by identical TCR molecules sharing a barcode.

The CDR3 runs to 16 residues. The germline V gene encodes CDR1 LGHDT and CDR2 YNNKEL (reference sequence). The V gene end was trimmed by 4 bases and the J gene end by 3 bases; junction bases not matched to a gene: 8. To note about this clonotype: Its specificity is unknown.

TCRdb redid the calling of the PCR reads with MiXCR, one entry per CDR3 protein. The sample lists some 650,000 distinct CDR3 sequences; about 20% were seen once. Sorting was used to obtain naive CD8 T cells (CD8+CD4-CCR7+CD45RA+). This TCR was recovered from a human donor in good health. Some libraries in this study had Jurkat cell RNA spiked in. The rearrangement links TRBV3-1 to TRBJ1-3; 8 positions match TRBD1. The sequencing sample was made of naive CD8+ T cells from blood, with Jurkat cell RNA spiked in. Stated subset: FACS-sorted CD8+CD4-CCR7+CD45RA+ naive T cells. The CDR3 bases are TGTGCCAGCAGCCGTAACAGGGGGACGGATGGAAACACCATATATTTT. Translation gives CASSRNRGTDGNTIYF.